These 13 T cell receptor beta chains originate from one sample sequenced in a study of blood T cells in healthy people across ages. A second PCR of 7 to 11 cycles used a sample-barcoded 5' primer and a J-beta primer mix. TCRdb re-derived calls from the 5' RACE reads in MiXCR, one entry per CDR3 protein. The data contain under 2 million distinct CDR3 sequences, roughly 30% of them singletons. The source material was blood. These receptors were obtained from a woman aged 25 to 39 in good health.

This clonotype was recorded a few times. The chain has TRBV12-3 or TRBV12-4 and TRBJ2-5; the match to TRBD1 covers 10 bases. V was pared by 5 bases and J by 5 bases, with 8 bases of the junction left unmatched. The CDR3 covers 15 residues. The DNA for the CDR3 is TGTGCCAGCAGTGTAGGGACAGGGGTTGTGGAGACCCAGTACTTC. It translates to CASSVGTGVVETQYF.

V usage is TRBV20-1 and J usage is TRBJ1-1; no firm D call. The germline CDR1 and CDR2 sequences are DFQATT and SNEGSKA (reference sequence). The V gene lost 6 bases and the J gene lost 3 bases, with 17 bases spanning the gap. This CDR3 spans 14 amino acids. CDR3 nucleotides: TGCAGTGCACCCCACCGACAATGGGACACTGAAGCTTTCTTT. It specifies CSAPHRQWDTEAFF.

The J gene is TRBJ2-1, the V gene TRBV3-1; 11 nucleotides match TRBD2. The ends lost 5 bases at V and 4 bases at J; junction bases unmatched: 7. The CDR3 has 16 residues. Per the germline V gene, CDR1 is LGHDT and CDR2 is YNNKEL (reference sequence). CDR3 amino acids: CASSEALAGAYNEQFF. The CDR3 DNA sequence: TGTGCCAGCAGCGAAGCACTAGCGGGAGCTTACAATGAGCAGTTCTTC.

The V gene is TRBV7-9, the J gene TRBJ2-1; 9 bases are a match to TRBD1. This CDR3 region has 16 residues. Trimming cost V 6 bases and J 1 base; bases outside gene matches: 7. Germline-derived CDR1 and CDR2 are SEHNR and FQNEAQ (reference sequence). In DNA, the CDR3 is TGTGCCAGCAGAGGAACGGGACAGGGATCCTACAATGAGCAGTTCTTC. Its protein is CASRGTGQGSYNEQFF.

This clonotype turned up a few times. The chain recombines TRBV20-1 with TRBJ1-1, with 11 bases lining up with TRBD1. Looked up from germline, CDR1 is DFQATT and CDR2 is SNEGSKA (reference sequence). This CDR3 region has 17 residues. The ends lost 1 base at V and 2 bases at J; junction bases unmatched: 9. CDR3 region: CSARAADRGQLNTEAFF. The CDR3 DNA reads TGCAGTGCTAGAGCCGCGGACAGGGGGCAGCTAAACACTGAAGCTTTCTTT.

This clonotype showed up just a few times. V usage is TRBV2 and J usage is TRBJ1-2; D is unresolved. The length of the CDR3 is 14 residues. V gave up 3 bases and J gave up 4 bases, with 12 bases separating them. The germline CDR1 and CDR2 sequences are SNHLY and FYNNEI. CDR3 sequence (DNA): TGTGCCAGCAGTGAGAGTGCGGCAGCCTATGGCTACACCTTC. Translation gives CASSESAAAYGYTF.

This clonotype showed up just a few times. This chain links TRBV5-5 with TRBJ2-1; no definite D call. The germline V gene has CDR1 SGHKS and CDR2 YYEKEE (reference sequence). The CDR3 is 16 residues long. Trimming pared 0 bases from V and 7 bases from J, leaving 17 bases between. CDR3 region: CASSLAWRLGLNEQFF. CDR3 coding DNA: TGTGCCAGCAGCTTGGCCTGGAGATTAGGGTTGAATGAGCAGTTCTTC.

The gene calls are TRBV18 and TRBJ2-3; 7 bases map to TRBD2. Germline assignment: CDR1 KGHSH and CDR2 LQKENI. J lost 6 bases, V lost 3 bases, and 6 bases had no gene match. This CDR3 is 14 amino acids long. The CDR3 DNA sequence: TGTGCCAGCTCACCGGGACTAAATATCGATACGCAGTATTTT. Protein product: CASSPGLNIDTQYF. The complete variable domain, with remaining parts taken from reference TRBV18 and TRBJ2-3, reads NAGVMQNPRHLVRRRGQEARLRCSPMKGHSHVYWYRQLPEEGLKFMVYLQKENIIDESGMPKERFSAEFPKEGPSILRIQQVVRGDSAAYFCASSPGLNIDTQYFGPGTRLTVL.

This sequence joins TRBV24-1 and TRBJ1-1; D call uncertain. V was clipped by 7 bases and J by 1 base, with 9 bases between them. The CDR3 runs to 13 residues. Per the germline V gene, CDR1 is KGHDR and CDR2 is SFDVKD. CDR3 nucleotides: TGTGCCACCAGCCTTATGGAGAACACTGAAGCTTTCTTT. Protein product: CATSLMENTEAFF.

This clonotype has at least ten counts. V gene TRBV7-9 combines with J gene TRBJ2-1; D unclear. Germline CDR1 reads SEHNR; CDR2 reads FQNEAQ (reference sequence). This CDR3 is 15 amino acids long. With 5 bases removed from V and 3 bases from J, the gap between germline ends came to 14 bases. CDR3 region: CASSKASEIYNEQFF. CDR3 bases: TGTGCCAGCAGCAAAGCCTCAGAAATCTACAATGAGCAGTTCTTC. The whole variable domain, remainder taken from reference TRBV7-9 and TRBJ2-1, is DTGVSQNPRHKITKRGQNVTFRCDPISEHNRLYWYRQTLGQGPEFLTYFQNEAQLEKSRLLSDRFSAERPKGSFSTLEIQRTEQGDSAMYLCASSKASEIYNEQFFGPGTRLTVL.

This chain links TRBV20-1 with TRBJ1-2, with a tentative D call TRBD1 (6 bases). The ends were cut back, 2 bases at V and 5 bases at J, with 18 bases in the middle. This CDR3 contains 15 residues. The V gene's germline CDR1 is DFQATT and CDR2 SNEGSKA (reference sequence). Here the CDR3 reads CSARTGGEGVYGYTF. DNA for the CDR3: TGCAGTGCTAGAACCGGGGGCGAGGGAGTTTATGGCTACACCTTC.

CDR3 sequence reads: CASSQDPRQPQHF. For the CDR3, the DNA is TGTGCCAGCAGCCAAGATCCACGTCAGCCCCAGCATTTT. The chain links TRBV3-1 to TRBJ1-5; no definite D call. Germline V gives CDR1 LGHDT, CDR2 YNNKEL (reference sequence). CDR3 size: 13 residues. V gave up 0 bases and J gave up 6 bases, with 6 bases separating them.

Comment on this clonotype: This sequence may be a read error, since a much larger clone differs from it by one base. The rearrangement uses TRBV29-1 and TRBJ2-6; D is perhaps TRBD1 (5 bases). The CDR3 is 14 residues long. Per germline, CDR1 SQVTM and CDR2 ANQGSEA. The CDR3 here is CSVGHSSGADVLTF. The CDR3 DNA is TGCAGCGTTGGACATAGCTCTGGGGCCGACGTCCTGACTTTC.